The 32 T cell receptor beta chains reported below all come from one sample, sequenced in a study of shared clonotypes between healthy human individuals. Assay: immunoSEQ multiplex PCR; the TCRdb copy retains only in-frame clones and omits some. The repertoire holds 1 million to 1.3 million clones, approximately 78% seen once, with 0.55% to 0.7% in the top ten. Sequenced sample: memory CD4+ T cells from PBMCs. Regarding subset: CD45RA-negative fraction. Receptors were obtained from a man between 18 and 35 years old in good health. Some clones in this sample may be carry-over from other donors' samples.

The chain employs TRBV5-1 and TRBJ2-3, with 10 bases lining up with TRBD2. V shed 5 bases, J shed 3 bases, and the junction held 0 bases outside the gene matches. The CDR3 loop spans 13 amino acids. CDR1 is SGHRS and CDR2 is YFSETQ in the germline V gene. The CDR3, as DNA: TGCGCCAGCAGGGGACTAGCGACAGATACGCAGTATTTT. Protein product: CASRGLATDTQYF.

In DNA, the CDR3 is TGTGCCAGCAGTTCCACCCTAAAGGGCTATGGCTACACCTTC. It is translated as CASSSTLKGYGYTF. The gene calls are TRBV27 and TRBJ1-2; D unclear. V lost 4 bases to trimming and J lost 4 bases, with 13 bases between them. This CDR3 is built from 14 residues. Germline CDR1 is MNHEY and CDR2 is SMNVEV (reference sequence).

This chain links TRBV9 with TRBJ2-1; the D is unclear. V was pared by 2 bases and J by 5 bases, with 11 bases between. The germline V gene has CDR1 SGDLS and CDR2 YYNGEE. CDR3 size: 14 residues. CDR3 protein: CASSVLENHNEQFF. As DNA, the CDR3 is TGTGCCAGCAGCGTCTTAGAAAACCACAATGAGCAGTTCTTC.

This CDR3 is CASRSRQSNQPQHF. The DNA for the CDR3 is TGTGCCAGCAGGTCGAGGCAAAGCAATCAGCCCCAGCATTTT. The chain employs TRBV27 and TRBJ1-5; D uncertain. The V and J ends lost 6 bases and 1 base respectively, with 10 bases between them. Germline V CDR1 and CDR2: MNHEY, SMNVEV (reference sequence). The length of the CDR3 is 14 residues.

This rearrangement joins TRBV7-2 to TRBJ2-7; D not resolved. Germline CDR1 SGHTA, CDR2 FQGNSA. The CDR3 is 14 residues long. Trimming stripped 1 base from V and 3 bases from J, with 10 bases between. DNA for the CDR3: TGTGCCAGCAGCTTAGGGGCAAGAATCTACGAGCAGTACTTC. Its protein product is CASSLGARIYEQYF.

On this clone: Other DNA sequences in the sample encode the same CDR3. V usage is TRBV7-8 and J usage is TRBJ2-1; D gene uncertain. The CDR3 contains 11 residues. Trimming cost V 2 bases and J 7 bases, with 3 bases left between them. Germline V gene sequence: CDR1 SGHVS, CDR2 FQNEAQ. CDR3 sequence reads: CASSLLNEQFF. CDR3 coding DNA: TGTGCCAGCAGCTTACTGAATGAGCAGTTCTTC.

The V call is TRBV7-2, the J call TRBJ2-3; no clear D gene. The V and J ends lost 5 bases and 1 base respectively, with 10 bases between them. CDR3 length equals 14 residues. Germline lookup yields CDR1 SGHTA and CDR2 FQGNSA. This CDR3 is CASSPTLRTDTQYF. As DNA, the CDR3 is TGTGCCAGCAGCCCAACCCTTCGCACAGATACGCAGTATTTT.

As concerns this clone: This specimen includes other DNA sequences encoding the same CDR3. The chain is built from TRBV9 and TRBJ2-2; 7 nucleotides line up with TRBD1. The V gene end was trimmed by 2 bases and the J gene end by 0 bases; junction bases not matched to a gene: 1. CDR1 is SGDLS, CDR2 YYNGEE, per germline. This CDR3 has 15 residues. CDR3 nucleotides: TGTGCCAGCAGCGTTACAGGGGCGAACACCGGGGAGCTGTTTTTT. It encodes CASSVTGANTGELFF.

This clone was counted only a few times. The chain links TRBV14 to TRBJ2-3; the D gene is possibly TRBD2 (5 bases). Germline CDR1 reads SGHDN; CDR2 reads FVKESK. This CDR3 has 17 residues. V was clipped by 1 base and J by 4 bases, with 18 bases between them. The CDR3 DNA follows: TGTGCCAGCAGCCAAGGGATCACCTCGGGTAGCGCAGATACGCAGTATTTT. As protein: CASSQGITSGSADTQYF. The whole variable domain, remainder taken from reference TRBV14 and TRBJ2-3, is EAGVTQFPSHSVIEKGQTVTLRCDPISGHDNLYWYRRVMGKEIKFLLHFVKESKQDESGMPNNRFLAERTGGTYSTLKVQPAELEDSGVYFCASSQGITSGSADTQYFGPGTRLTVL.

V gene TRBV7-8 combines with J gene TRBJ1-5; no clear D gene. From germline, CDR1 is SGHVS and CDR2 FQNEAQ. Trimming took off 4 bases at V and 0 bases at J, with 13 bases between the two ends. The CDR3 has 16 residues. The CDR3: CASSSPWGYSNQPQHF. The CDR3 bases are TGTGCCAGCAGCTCCCCCTGGGGATATAGCAATCAGCCCCAGCATTTT.

A single count supports this clone. The J gene is TRBJ2-1, the V gene TRBV4-1; no reliable D call. The CDR3 loop spans 11 amino acids. Germline values: CDR1 MGHRA, CDR2 YSYEKL. With 1 base removed from V and 8 bases from J, the gap between germline ends came to 3 bases. The CDR3 here is CASSQVYEQFF. Here the CDR3 DNA reads TGCGCCAGCAGCCAAGTATATGAGCAGTTCTTC.

This chain connects TRBV15 to TRBJ2-7; D gene ambiguous. The CDR3 runs 15 residues. Trimming took 0 bases from V and 1 from J, leaving 10 bases between them. Looked up from germline, CDR1 is LNHNV and CDR2 is YYDKDF (reference sequence). The CDR3 reads CATSRDSGRSYEQYF. The CDR3 DNA follows: TGTGCCACCAGCAGAGATAGTGGCAGATCCTACGAGCAGTACTTC.

The rearrangement joins TRBV5-1 to TRBJ2-5; 8 nucleotides agree with TRBD1. In germline, CDR1 is SGHRS, CDR2 YFSETQ. The trim removed 0 bases at V and 5 bases at J, leaving 12 bases unmatched. The CDR3 runs to 17 residues. DNA for the CDR3: TGCGCCAGCAGCTTGGGCACCTCAGGGGGCGCGTATGAGACCCAGTACTTC. Encoded protein: CASSLGTSGGAYETQYF.

The V gene is TRBV28, the J gene TRBJ2-1; 8 bases agree with TRBD2. The CDR3 loop spans 15 amino acids. The germline V gene encodes CDR1 MDHEN and CDR2 SYDVKM. Germline trimming cut 4 bases from V and 8 bases from J; bases unmatched to any gene: 10. CDR3: CASSSPGGGPHEQFF. The CDR3 DNA reads TGTGCCAGCAGTTCCCCGGGGGGGGGCCCCCATGAGCAGTTCTTC.

The rearrangement uses TRBV7-2 and TRBJ2-2, with TRBD1 matching over 7 bases. Trimming at V came to 5 bases and at J to 0 bases, leaving 3 bases not matched to a gene. Germline CDR1 SGHTA, CDR2 FQGNSA. The CDR3 has 15 amino acids. CDR3 DNA: TGTGCCAGCAGCCAGGGACAGCCGAACACCGGGGAGCTGTTTTTT. Amino acids: CASSQGQPNTGELFF.

V usage is TRBV7-9 and J usage is TRBJ2-1; 11 nucleotides match TRBD1. The germline CDR1 and CDR2 sequences are SEHNR and FQNEAQ (reference sequence). The ends lost 5 bases at V and 9 bases at J; junction bases unmatched: 9. The CDR3 is made up of 15 amino acids. The CDR3 here is CASSQPGTGGGEQFF. CDR3 coding DNA: TGTGCCAGCAGCCAACCCGGGACAGGGGGAGGTGAGCAGTTCTTC.

The V gene is TRBV6-1, the J gene TRBJ1-3, with D maybe TRBD1 (5 bases). Germline V gives CDR1 MNHNS, CDR2 SASEGT. The CDR3 spans 15 residues. With 7 bases removed from V and 2 bases from J, the gap between germline ends came to 15 bases. CDR3 residues: CASNPNWDPGNTIYF. CDR3 in DNA: TGTGCCAGCAATCCCAACTGGGACCCTGGAAACACCATATATTTT.

J is TRBJ1-2 and V is TRBV4-1; D possibly corresponds to TRBD1 (6 bases). Trimming removed 0 bases at V and 8 bases at J, with 16 bases between. The CDR3 covers 15 residues. Germline V gene data show CDR1 as MGHRA and CDR2 as YSYEKL. The chain's CDR3 is CASSQDHMGARGYTF. In nucleotides, the CDR3 is TGCGCCAGCAGCCAAGATCATATGGGGGCGCGAGGCTACACCTTC.

The chain carries TRBV18 and TRBJ1-1; D is undetermined. The germline V gene has CDR1 KGHSH and CDR2 LQKENI. This CDR3 comprises 11 residues. V was pared by 6 bases and J by 8 bases, with 10 bases between. The CDR3 DNA sequence: TGTGCCAGCTCTGGAGGCTGGGAAGCTTTCTTT. It specifies CASSGGWEAFF.

This clone has more than one count but fewer than ten. The V gene is TRBV9, the J gene TRBJ2-7; 12 bases match TRBD2. The V and J ends lost 4 bases and 2 bases, in that order; junction bases with no gene match: 4. Germline V gives CDR1 SGDLS, CDR2 YYNGEE. The length of the CDR3 is 15 residues. CDR3 nucleotide sequence: TGTGCCAGCAGCTATGGACTAGCGGGGACCTACGAGCAGTACTTC. Translating it yields CASSYGLAGTYEQYF. The whole variable domain, remainder taken from reference TRBV9 and TRBJ2-7, is DSGVTQTPKHLITATGQRVTLRCSPRSGDLSVYWYQQSLDQGLQFLIQYYNGEERAKGNILERFSAQQFPDLHSELNLSSLELGDSALYFCASSYGLAGTYEQYFGPGTRLTVT.

Details on this clone: This probably arose from a read error, given a far larger clone one base away. This sample also contains other DNA sequences that code for the same CDR3. The V and J genes are TRBV30 and TRBJ1-5; TRBD1 matches 7 bases. This CDR3 is 13 amino acids long. Germline V lookup: CDR1 GTSNPN, CDR2 SVGIG (reference sequence). CDR3 bases: TGTGCCTGGGGGGACAGAGGCAACCAGCCCCAGCATTTT. Residues: CAWGDRGNQPQHF.

V usage is TRBV28 and J usage is TRBJ1-5; D remains ambiguous. Germline V lookup: CDR1 MDHEN, CDR2 SYDVKM. The CDR3 length is 16 residues. V shed 3 bases and J shed 4 bases, with 16 bases lying between them. The CDR3 DNA is TGTGCCAGCAGTTTGACCAGCCGCGTCCCAAATCAGCCCCAGCATTTT. Protein sequence: CASSLTSRVPNQPQHF.

The J gene is TRBJ2-7, the V gene TRBV5-6; 8 bases match TRBD1. CDR3 length equals 15 residues. Germline V gene sequence: CDR1 SGHDT, CDR2 YYEEEE. V dropped 1 base and J dropped 4; count of bases not matched to a gene: 7. CDR3 DNA: TGTGCCAGCAGCTTGTTGGGACAGGAGATGTACGAGCAGTACTTC. Amino acid sequence: CASSLLGQEMYEQYF. The variable domain in full, with the rest retrieved from reference TRBV5-6 and TRBJ2-7, is DAGVTQSPTHLIKTRGQQVTLRCSPKSGHDTVSWYQQALGQGPQFIFQYYEEEERQRGNFPDRFSGHQFPNYSSELNVNALLLGDSALYLCASSLLGQEMYEQYFGPGTRLTVT.

The chain combines TRBV7-2 with TRBJ1-1; no reliable D call. The CDR3 is 12 residues long. Germline CDR1 SGHTA, CDR2 FQGNSA. Trimming removed 5 bases from V and 5 bases from J, with 9 bases in between. CDR3 loop: CASSPDATEAFF. The CDR3, as DNA: TGTGCCAGCAGCCCCGACGCGACTGAAGCTTTCTTT.

This clone was counted ten times or more. The chain links TRBV28 to TRBJ1-3; 10 nucleotides line up with TRBD1. V lost 4 bases to trimming and J lost 0 bases; unmatched junction nucleotides: 12. The CDR3 is 19 amino acids. Germline V gene lookup returns CDR1 MDHEN and CDR2 SYDVKM. CDR3 DNA sequence: TGTGCCAGCAGTTCACCCCTACGGGACAGGGGAAGCTCTGGAAACACCATATATTTT. Its protein product is CASSSPLRDRGSSGNTIYF.

The chain has TRBV4-2 and TRBJ2-1, with D possibly being TRBD2 (5 bases). The CDR3 is 17 amino acids. Looked up from germline, CDR1 is LGHNA and CDR2 is YNFKEQ. V was shortened by 3 bases and J by 4 bases, with 19 bases between the two germline ends. The CDR3 sequence is CASSHGPRRATYNEQFF. CDR3 coding DNA: TGTGCCAGCAGCCACGGTCCTAGGCGGGCGACATACAATGAGCAGTTCTTC.

The V gene is TRBV7-9, the J gene TRBJ1-1; D ambiguous. This CDR3 region has 13 residues. Germline CDR1 and CDR2: SEHNR and FQNEAQ (reference sequence). V lost 3 bases and J lost 1, with 6 bases in between. The CDR3 region is CASSFYGNTEAFF. The CDR3 region has the DNA TGTGCCAGCAGCTTCTATGGGAACACTGAAGCTTTCTTT.

For this clone: At the DNA level, this CDR3 is encoded by other sequences in the same sample as well. V and J are TRBV7-3 and TRBJ2-1, with 8 bases fitting TRBD2. The J segment lost 3 bases and the V segment lost 5 bases, leaving 6 bases of the junction unmatched. The V gene's germline CDR1 is SGHTA and CDR2 FQGTGA. The CDR3 loop spans 15 amino acids. CDR3 nucleotide sequence: TGTGCCAGCAGCCCCTTAGCGGGAAGCTACAATGAGCAGTTCTTC. Translated: CASSPLAGSYNEQFF.

The CDR3 region is CALLRAGPYEQYF. The CDR3 DNA is TGTGCGCTCCTAAGGGCGGGGCCCTACGAGCAGTACTTC. V and J are TRBV6-5 and TRBJ2-7; D might be TRBD2 (6 bases). This CDR3 is 13 amino acids long. CDR1 is MNHEY, CDR2 SVGAGI, per germline.

This CDR3 reads CASSPWLAAYNEQFF. CDR3 DNA: TGCGCCAGCAGCCCGTGGCTAGCGGCTTACAATGAGCAGTTCTTC. The chain has TRBV4-3 and TRBJ2-1; 7 bases match TRBD2. Looked up from germline, CDR1 is LGHNA and CDR2 is YSLEER. V gave up 4 bases and J gave up 4 bases; unmatched junction bases: 7. CDR3 length: 15 residues.

This chain uses TRBV11-3 with TRBJ2-6; 7 bases line up with TRBD1. V trimming: 1 base; J trimming: 2 bases; junction bases outside the gene matches: 5. Germline assignment: CDR1 SGHNT and CDR2 YENEEA. The CDR3 totals 17 residues. The CDR3 sequence: CASSLGTQGTGANVLTF. The CDR3 DNA is TGTGCCAGCAGCTTAGGGACACAGGGGACTGGGGCCAACGTCCTGACTTTC.

This chain links TRBV19 with TRBJ1-4, with a weak D call TRBD1 (6 bases). Germline values: CDR1 LNHDA, CDR2 SQIVND (reference sequence). The length of the CDR3 is 14 residues. V shed 6 bases and J shed 8 bases, with 16 bases lying between them. The CDR3 sequence: CASRTGTSLEKLFF. The CDR3 nucleotides read TGTGCCAGTAGAACCGGGACAAGTCTAGAAAAACTGTTTTTT.